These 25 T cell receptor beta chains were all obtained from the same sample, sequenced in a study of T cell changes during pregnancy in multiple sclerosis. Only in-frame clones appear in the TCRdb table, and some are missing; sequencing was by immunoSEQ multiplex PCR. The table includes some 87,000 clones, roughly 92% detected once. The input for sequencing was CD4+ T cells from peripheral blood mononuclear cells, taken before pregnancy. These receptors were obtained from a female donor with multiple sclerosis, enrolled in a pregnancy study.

The CDR3 DNA follows: TGTGCCAGCAGCCAAGATCGGGGGAGTGAAAAACTGTTTTTT. This codes for CASSQDRGSEKLFF. The rearrangement joins TRBV4-2 to TRBJ1-4; possible D gene TRBD1, 5 bases. Germline V CDR1 and CDR2: LGHNA, YNFKEQ. CDR3 length: 14 amino acids. Trimming took 0 bases from V and 7 from J, leaving 9 bases between them.

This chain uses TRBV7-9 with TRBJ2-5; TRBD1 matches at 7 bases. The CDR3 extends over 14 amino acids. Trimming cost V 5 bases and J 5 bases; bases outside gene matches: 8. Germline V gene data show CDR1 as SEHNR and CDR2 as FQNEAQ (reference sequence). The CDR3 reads CASSPKTGRETQYF. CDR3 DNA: TGTGCCAGCAGCCCGAAGACAGGGCGGGAGACCCAGTACTTC.

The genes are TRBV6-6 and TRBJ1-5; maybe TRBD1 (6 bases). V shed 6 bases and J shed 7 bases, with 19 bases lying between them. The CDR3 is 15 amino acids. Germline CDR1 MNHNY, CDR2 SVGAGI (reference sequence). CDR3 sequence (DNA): TGTGCCAGCAGCCCTTCAGGGGCTGTGGGACAGCCCCAGCATTTT. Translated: CASSPSGAVGQPQHF.

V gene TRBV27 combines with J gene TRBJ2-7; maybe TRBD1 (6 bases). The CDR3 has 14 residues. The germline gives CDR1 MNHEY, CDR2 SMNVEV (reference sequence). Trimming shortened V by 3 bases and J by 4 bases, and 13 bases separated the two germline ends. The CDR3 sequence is CASSLRPRGYEQYF. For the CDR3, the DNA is TGTGCCAGCAGTTTGCGTCCCAGGGGTTACGAGCAGTACTTC.

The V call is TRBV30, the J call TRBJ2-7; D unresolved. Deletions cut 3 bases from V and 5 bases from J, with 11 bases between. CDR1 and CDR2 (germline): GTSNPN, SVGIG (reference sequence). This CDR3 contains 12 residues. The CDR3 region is CAWSSTPNEQYF. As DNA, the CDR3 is TGTGCCTGGAGCTCTACCCCTAACGAGCAGTACTTC.

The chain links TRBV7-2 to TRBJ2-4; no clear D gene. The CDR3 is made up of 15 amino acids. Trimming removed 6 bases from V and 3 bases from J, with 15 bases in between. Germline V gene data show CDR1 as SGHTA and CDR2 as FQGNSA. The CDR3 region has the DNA TGTGCCAGCAGGGAGAGAATAGAAATCAAAAACATTCAGTACTTC. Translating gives CASRERIEIKNIQYF.

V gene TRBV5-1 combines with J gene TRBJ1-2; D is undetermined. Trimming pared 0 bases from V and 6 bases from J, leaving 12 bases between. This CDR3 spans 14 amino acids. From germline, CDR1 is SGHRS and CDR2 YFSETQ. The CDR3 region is CASSLASDLDGYTF. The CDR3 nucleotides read TGCGCCAGCAGCTTGGCCAGCGATTTGGATGGCTACACCTTC.

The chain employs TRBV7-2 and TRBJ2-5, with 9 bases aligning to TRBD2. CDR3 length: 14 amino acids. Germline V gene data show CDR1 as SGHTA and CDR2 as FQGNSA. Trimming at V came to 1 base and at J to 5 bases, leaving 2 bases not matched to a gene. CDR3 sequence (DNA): TGTGCCAGCAGCTTAGACAGCGGGGGGGAGACCCAGTACTTC. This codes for CASSLDSGGETQYF.

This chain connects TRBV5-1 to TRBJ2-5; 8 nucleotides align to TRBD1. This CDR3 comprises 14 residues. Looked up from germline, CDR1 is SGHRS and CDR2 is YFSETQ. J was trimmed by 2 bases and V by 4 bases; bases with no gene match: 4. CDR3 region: CASSGQGAQETQYF. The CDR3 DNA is TGCGCCAGCAGCGGGCAGGGGGCTCAAGAGACCCAGTACTTC.

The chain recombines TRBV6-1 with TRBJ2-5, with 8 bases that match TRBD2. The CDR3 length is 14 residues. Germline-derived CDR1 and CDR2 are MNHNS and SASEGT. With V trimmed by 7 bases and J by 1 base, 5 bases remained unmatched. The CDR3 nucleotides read TGTGCCAGCACCCGCGGGGGGCGCCAAGAGACCCAGTACTTC. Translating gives CASTRGGRQETQYF.

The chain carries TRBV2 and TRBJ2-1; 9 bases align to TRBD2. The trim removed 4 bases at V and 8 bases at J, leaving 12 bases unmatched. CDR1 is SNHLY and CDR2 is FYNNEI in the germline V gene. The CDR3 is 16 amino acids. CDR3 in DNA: TGTGCCAGCAGTGGAGAGAGACTAGCGGAGGCGGATGAGCAGTTCTTC. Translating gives CASSGERLAEADEQFF.

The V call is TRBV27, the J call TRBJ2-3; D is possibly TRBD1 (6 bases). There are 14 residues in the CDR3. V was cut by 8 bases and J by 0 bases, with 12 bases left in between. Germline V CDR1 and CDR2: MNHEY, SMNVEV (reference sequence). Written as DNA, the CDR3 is TGTGCCAGCCGTAGGGGGTTTAGCACAGATACGCAGTATTTT. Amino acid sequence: CASRRGFSTDTQYF.

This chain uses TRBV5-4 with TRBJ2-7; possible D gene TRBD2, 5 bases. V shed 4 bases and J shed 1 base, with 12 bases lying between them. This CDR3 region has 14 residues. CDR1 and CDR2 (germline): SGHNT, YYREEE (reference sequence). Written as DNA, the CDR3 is TGTGCCAGCAGCGCCCCGACGGGATCCTACGAGCAGTACTTC. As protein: CASSAPTGSYEQYF.

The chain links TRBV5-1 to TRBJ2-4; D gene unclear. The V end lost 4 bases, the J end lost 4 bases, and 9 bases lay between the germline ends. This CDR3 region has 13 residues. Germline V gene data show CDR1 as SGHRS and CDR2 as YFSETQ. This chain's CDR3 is CASSDAGKNIQYF. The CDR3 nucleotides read TGCGCCAGCAGCGACGCAGGTAAAAACATTCAGTACTTC.

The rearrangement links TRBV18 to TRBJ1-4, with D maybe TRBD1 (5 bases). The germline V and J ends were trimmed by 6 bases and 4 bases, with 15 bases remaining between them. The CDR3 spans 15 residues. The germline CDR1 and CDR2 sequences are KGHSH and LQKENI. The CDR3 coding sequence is TGTGCCAGCTCGCGGGACGGGAGAAGTAATGAAAAACTGTTTTTT. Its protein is CASSRDGRSNEKLFF.

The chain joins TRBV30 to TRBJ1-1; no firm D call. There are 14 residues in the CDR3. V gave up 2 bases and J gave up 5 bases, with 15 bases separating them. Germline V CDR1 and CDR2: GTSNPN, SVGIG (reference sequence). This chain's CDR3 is CAWSRTVGGTEAFF. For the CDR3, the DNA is TGTGCCTGGAGTCGCACAGTCGGCGGGACTGAAGCTTTCTTT.

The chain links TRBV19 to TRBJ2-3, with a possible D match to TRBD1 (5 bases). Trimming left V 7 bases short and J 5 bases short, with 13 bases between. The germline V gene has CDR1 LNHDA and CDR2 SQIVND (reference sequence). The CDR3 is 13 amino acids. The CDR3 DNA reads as TGTGCCAGTAATAGGGGCCGAGGAGATACGCAGTATTTT. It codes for CASNRGRGDTQYF.

CDR3 region: CASSLLLSRQSDSPLHF. As DNA, the CDR3 is TGTGCCAGCAGTTTATTACTTTCGCGGCAGAGTGATTCACCCCTCCACTTT. V and J are TRBV27 and TRBJ1-6; D ambiguous. V gave up 1 base and J gave up 8 bases, with 18 bases separating them. The V gene's germline CDR1 is MNHEY and CDR2 SMNVEV (reference sequence). The CDR3 spans 17 residues.

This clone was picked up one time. CDR3 nucleotide sequence: TGTGCCAGCAGTTTATTGACTAGCGGGGATAAAAACATTCAGTACTTC. Translating it yields CASSLLTSGDKNIQYF. The chain uses TRBV28 and TRBJ2-4, with 11 nucleotides matching TRBD2. Germline V gene data show CDR1 as MDHEN and CDR2 as SYDVKM. The CDR3 is 16 residues long. The ends lost 1 base at V and 4 bases at J; junction bases unmatched: 3.

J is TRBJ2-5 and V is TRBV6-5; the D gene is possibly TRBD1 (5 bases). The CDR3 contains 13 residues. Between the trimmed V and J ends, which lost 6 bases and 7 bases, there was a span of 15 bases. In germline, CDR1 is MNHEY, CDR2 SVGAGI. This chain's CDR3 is CASSSRVKGTQYF. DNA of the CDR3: TGTGCCAGCAGCTCCAGGGTGAAGGGGACCCAGTACTTC.

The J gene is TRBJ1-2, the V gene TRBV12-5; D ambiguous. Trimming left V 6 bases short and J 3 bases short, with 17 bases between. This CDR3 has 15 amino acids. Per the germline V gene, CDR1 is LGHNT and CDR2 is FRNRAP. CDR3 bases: TGTGCTAGTGGCCTATCCTCCCTAGGAGACTATGGCTACACCTTC. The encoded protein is CASGLSSLGDYGYTF.

The CDR3 sequence: CASSPNTGGVNEQFF. The CDR3 nucleotides read TGTGCCAGCTCACCTAATACGGGAGGGGTCAATGAGCAGTTCTTC. This chain connects TRBV18 to TRBJ2-1; 8 positions agree with TRBD2. Germline V gene data show CDR1 as KGHSH and CDR2 as LQKENI. This CDR3 comprises 15 residues. The V gene end was trimmed by 3 bases and the J gene end by 6 bases; junction bases not matched to a gene: 7.

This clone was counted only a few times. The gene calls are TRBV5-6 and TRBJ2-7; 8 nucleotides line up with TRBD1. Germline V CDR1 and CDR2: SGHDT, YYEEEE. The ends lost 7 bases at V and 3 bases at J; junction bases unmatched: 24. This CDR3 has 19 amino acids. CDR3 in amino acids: CASGKRQGRSSLTGYEQYF. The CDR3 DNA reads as TGTGCCAGCGGGAAAAGACAGGGGAGATCCTCCCTCACGGGCTACGAGCAGTACTTC.

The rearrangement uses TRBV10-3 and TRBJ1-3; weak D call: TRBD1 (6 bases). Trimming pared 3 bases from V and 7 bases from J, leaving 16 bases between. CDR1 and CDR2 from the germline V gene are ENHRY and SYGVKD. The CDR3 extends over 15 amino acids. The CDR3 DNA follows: TGTGCCATCAGTGAAGTTGCAGGGGAGGGGAACACCATATATTTT. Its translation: CAISEVAGEGNTIYF.

The CDR3 reads CASSSRAGNNNAEAFF. The CDR3 DNA sequence: TGCGCCAGCAGCTCCCGGGCAGGGAATAACAATGCTGAAGCTTTCTTT. The rearrangement links TRBV5-1 to TRBJ1-1; TRBD1 might be the D (5 bases). Trimming took off 3 bases at V and 6 bases at J, with 21 bases between the two ends. CDR1 is SGHRS and CDR2 is YFSETQ in the germline V gene. The CDR3 is 16 residues long.